Listed below are T cell receptor beta chains from one sample, sequenced in a study of T-cell reconstitution after alpha-beta-depleted transplantation in children. TCRdb recomputed calls from the PCR reads with MiXCR, one row per CDR3 protein. The sample records about 170,000 distinct CDR3 sequences, more than 9.5% being singletons. Here the sequenced sample was PBMCs, taken before TCRalphabeta/CD19-depleted stem cell transplant. The receptors derive from a boy aged 2 to 10 with acute myeloid leukemia, due to receive a stem cell transplant. Both conserved end residues are part of each CDR3. D genes are given only for firm matches. A row's size may be missing; if present it is once, few, many or a size class.

D: NA
size: many
V: TRBV2
J: TRBJ2-2
DNA: TGTGCCAGCAGTGAGGCCGGGGCGGGCGGGGAGCTGTTTTTT
CDR3: CASSEAGAGGELFF

D: TRBD2
size: many
V: TRBV20-1
J: TRBJ2-3
DNA: TGCAGTGCCGTGGGACTAGCGGGAGCTGGAGATACGCAGTATTTT
CDR3: CSAVGLAGAGDTQYF

D: TRBD2
size: many
V: TRBV5-1
J: TRBJ2-5
DNA: TGCGCCAGCAGCTTGGGCGGGGGGGAACAAGAGACCCAGTACTTC
CDR3: CASSLGGGEQETQYF

D: NA
size: many
V: TRBV7-2
J: TRBJ2-7
DNA: TGTGCCAGCAGCTCATCCACAGGACTCTTCTCCTACGAGCAGTACTTC
CDR3: CASSSSTGLFSYEQYF

D: TRBD1
size: many
V: TRBV9
J: TRBJ2-4
DNA: TGTGCCAGCAGCGTAGACGACAGGGTGACCAAAAACATTCAGTACTTC
CDR3: CASSVDDRVTKNIQYF

D: TRBD2
size: many
V: TRBV11-2
J: TRBJ2-1
DNA: TGTGCCAGCAGCGTTGGACTAGCGGCATACAATGAGCAGTTCTTC
CDR3: CASSVGLAAYNEQFF

D: TRBD2
size: NA
V: TRBV5-6
J: TRBJ2-2
DNA: TGTGCCAGCAGCTTGGGTCCCAGCGGGGGACCGAACACCGGGGAGCTGTTTTTT
CDR3: CASSLGPSGGPNTGELFF

D: NA
size: few
V: TRBV6-5
J: TRBJ1-5
DNA: TGTGCCAGCAGTTCGGGCGGATTATATAGCAATCAGCCCCAGCATTTT
CDR3: CASSSGGLYSNQPQHF

D: NA
size: many
V: TRBV25-1
J: TRBJ2-3
DNA: TGTGCCAGCAGTTTCGGTTCGGAGACAGATACGCAGTATTTT
CDR3: CASSFGSETDTQYF

D: TRBD1
size: many
V: TRBV12-3/TRBV12-4
J: TRBJ1-1
DNA: TGTGCCAGCAGTTGGGCCGGGACAGACACTGAAGCTTTCTTT
CDR3: CASSWAGTDTEAFF

D: NA
size: many
V: TRBV5-1
J: TRBJ2-2
DNA: TGCGCCAGCAGCTCAGGACACTACACCGGGGAGCTGTTTTTT
CDR3: CASSSGHYTGELFF

D: TRBD2
size: many
V: TRBV5-1
J: TRBJ2-3
DNA: TGCGCCAGCAGCTTGGAGGGAGGGGTCAGCACAGATACGCAGTATTTT
CDR3: CASSLEGGVSTDTQYF

D: TRBD2
size: many
V: TRBV5-6
J: TRBJ2-5
DNA: TGTGCCAGCAGCGGGCCGGGGACTAGCGTTTCGGAGACCCAGTACTTC
CDR3: CASSGPGTSVSETQYF

D: TRBD2
size: many
V: TRBV5-1
J: TRBJ2-1
DNA: TGCGCCAGCAGCTTCCGACTAGCAACTTGGGATGAGCAGTTCTTC
CDR3: CASSFRLATWDEQFF

D: NA
size: many
V: TRBV20-1
J: TRBJ1-1
DNA: TGCAGTGCTAGAGATCGGTCAGGGGTAGCTTTCTTT
CDR3: CSARDRSGVAFF

D: TRBD1
size: many
V: TRBV11-2
J: TRBJ2-7
DNA: TGTGCCAGCAGCTTGACCGGGACAGGCCGGGAGCAGTACTTC
CDR3: CASSLTGTGREQYF

D: TRBD1
size: many
V: TRBV3-1
J: TRBJ1-2
DNA: TGTGCCAGCAGCCGCGCGACAGGGGGCGTCTATGGCTACACCTTC
CDR3: CASSRATGGVYGYTF

D: TRBD2
size: many
V: TRBV6-5
J: TRBJ2-7
DNA: TGTGCCAGCAGTTTAACCGGGGGGAGCGAGCAGTACTTC
CDR3: CASSLTGGSEQYF

D: TRBD2
size: NA
V: TRBV12-3/TRBV12-4
J: TRBJ2-7
DNA: TGTGCCAGCAGTTTAAGGCGGGGGAGCTCCTACGAGCAGTACTTC
CDR3: CASSLRRGSSYEQYF

D: TRBD2
size: many
V: TRBV4-1
J: TRBJ2-1
DNA: TGCGCCAGCGGCGGGAGATACAATGAGCAGTTCTTC
CDR3: CASGGRYNEQFF

D: NA
size: once
V: TRBV6-1
J: TRBJ1-1
DNA: TGTGCCAGCAGGGATTACAGGGTGGGCACTGAAGCTTTCTTT
CDR3: CASRDYRVGTEAFF

D: TRBD2
size: many
V: TRBV20-1
J: TRBJ2-2
DNA: TGCAGTGCTTCTAGCGGGGGCACCGGGGAGCTGTTTTTT
CDR3: CSASSGGTGELFF

D: NA
size: many
V: TRBV20-1
J: TRBJ2-3
DNA: TGCAGTGCTAGTATAGCGACTAGCACAGATACGCAGTATTTT
CDR3: CSASIATSTDTQYF

D: TRBD2
size: many
V: TRBV15
J: TRBJ2-3
DNA: TGTGCCACCAGCAGAGCCGGGACTAGCGGCGCAGATACGCAGTATTTT
CDR3: CATSRAGTSGADTQYF

D: TRBD1
size: many
V: TRBV6-5
J: TRBJ1-6
DNA: TGTGCCAGCAGTTACGACAGGGATAATTCACCCCTCCACTTT
CDR3: CASSYDRDNSPLHF

D: NA
size: many
V: TRBV20-1
J: TRBJ1-4
DNA: TGCAGTGCTAGCGCCGCAACTAATGAAAAACTGTTTTTT
CDR3: CSASAATNEKLFF

D: NA
size: NA
V: TRBV7-6
J: TRBJ2-5
DNA: TGTGCCAGCAGCTTAGAGTCCGGGGATGGCCAAGAGACCCAGTACTTC
CDR3: CASSLESGDGQETQYF

D: TRBD1
size: many
V: TRBV5-6
J: TRBJ2-1
DNA: TGTGCCAGCAGCTTCGTCCCAGACAGGGTCCATGAGCAGTTCTTC
CDR3: CASSFVPDRVHEQFF